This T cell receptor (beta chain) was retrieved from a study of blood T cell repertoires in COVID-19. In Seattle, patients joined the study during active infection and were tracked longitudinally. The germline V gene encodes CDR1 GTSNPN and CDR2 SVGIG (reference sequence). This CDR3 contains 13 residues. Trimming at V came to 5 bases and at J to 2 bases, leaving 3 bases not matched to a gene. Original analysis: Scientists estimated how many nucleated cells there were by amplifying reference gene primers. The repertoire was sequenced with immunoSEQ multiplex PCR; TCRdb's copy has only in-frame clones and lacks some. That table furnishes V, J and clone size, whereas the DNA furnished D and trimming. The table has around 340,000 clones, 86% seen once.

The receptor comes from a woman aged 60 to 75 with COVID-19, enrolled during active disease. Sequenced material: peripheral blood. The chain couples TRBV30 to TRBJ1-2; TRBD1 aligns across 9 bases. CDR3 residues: CAWVTGGNYGYTF. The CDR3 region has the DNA TGTGCCTGGGTGACAGGGGGAAACTATGGCTACACCTTC.